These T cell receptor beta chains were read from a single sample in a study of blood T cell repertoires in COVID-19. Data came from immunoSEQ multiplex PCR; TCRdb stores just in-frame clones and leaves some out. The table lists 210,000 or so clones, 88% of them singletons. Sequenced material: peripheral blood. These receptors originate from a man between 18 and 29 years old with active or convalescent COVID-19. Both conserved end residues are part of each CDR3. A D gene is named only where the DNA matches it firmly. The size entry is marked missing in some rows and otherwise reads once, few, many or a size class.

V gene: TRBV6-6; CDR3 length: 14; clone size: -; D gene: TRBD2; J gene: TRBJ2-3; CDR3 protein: CASISREGTDTQYF; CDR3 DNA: TGTGCCAGCATTTCACGGGAGGGCACAGATACGCAGTATTTT
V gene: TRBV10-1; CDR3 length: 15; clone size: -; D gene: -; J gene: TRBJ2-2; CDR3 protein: CASSTGTLNTGELFF; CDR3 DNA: TGCGCCAGCAGTACCGGGACACTGAACACCGGGGAGCTGTTTTTT
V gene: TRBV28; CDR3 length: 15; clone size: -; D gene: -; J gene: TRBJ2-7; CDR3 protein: CASSPSTGAFHEQYF; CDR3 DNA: TGTGCCAGCAGTCCCTCCACGGGAGCGTTCCACGAGCAGTACTTC
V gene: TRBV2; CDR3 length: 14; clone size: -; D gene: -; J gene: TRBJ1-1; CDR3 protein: CASSANLANTEAFF; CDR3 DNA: TGTGCCAGCAGTGCCAACCTAGCGAACACTGAAGCTTTCTTT
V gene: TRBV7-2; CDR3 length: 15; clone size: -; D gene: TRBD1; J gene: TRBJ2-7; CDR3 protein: CASSYPGQGFYEQYF; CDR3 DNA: TGTGCCAGCAGCTACCCGGGACAGGGTTTCTACGAGCAGTACTTC
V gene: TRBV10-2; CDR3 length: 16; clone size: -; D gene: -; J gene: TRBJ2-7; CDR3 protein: CASSALQATSSYEQYF; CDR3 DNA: TGCGCCAGCAGTGCATTACAGGCGACCAGCTCCTACGAGCAGTACTTC
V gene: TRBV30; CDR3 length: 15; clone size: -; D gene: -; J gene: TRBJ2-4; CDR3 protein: CAWNEETKSANIQYF; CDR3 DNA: TGTGCCTGGAATGAGGAGACTAAAAGCGCGAACATTCAGTACTTC
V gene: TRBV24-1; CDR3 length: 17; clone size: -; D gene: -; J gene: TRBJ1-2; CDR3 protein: CATSGPQGDGGEYGYTF; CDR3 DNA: TGTGCCACCAGTGGTCCCCAAGGGGATGGGGGCGAGTATGGCTACACCTTC
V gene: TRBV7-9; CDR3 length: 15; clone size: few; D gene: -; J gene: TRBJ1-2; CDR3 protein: CASSSPGSLGYGYTF; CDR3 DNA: TGTGCCAGCAGCTCGCCCGGATCTCTAGGCTATGGCTACACCTTC
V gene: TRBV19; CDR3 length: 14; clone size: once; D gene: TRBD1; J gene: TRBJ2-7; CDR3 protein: CASSPGDSSYEQYF; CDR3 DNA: TGTGCCAGTAGTCCTGGGGACAGCAGCTACGAGCAGTACTTC
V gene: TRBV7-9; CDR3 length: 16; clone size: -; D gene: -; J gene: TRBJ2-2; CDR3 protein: CASSFSPAGQTGELFF; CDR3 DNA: TGTGCCAGCAGCTTTTCCCCGGCGGGTCAAACCGGGGAGCTGTTTTTT
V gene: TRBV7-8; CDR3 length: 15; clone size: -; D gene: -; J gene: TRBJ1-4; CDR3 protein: CASSLAGSFNEKLFF; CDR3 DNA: TGTGCCAGCAGCTTAGCGGGCAGCTTCAATGAAAAACTGTTTTTT
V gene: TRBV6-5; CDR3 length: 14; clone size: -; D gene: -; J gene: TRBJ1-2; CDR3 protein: CASGRPGTLYGYTF; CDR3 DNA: TGTGCCAGCGGTAGACCCGGGACACTCTATGGCTACACCTTC
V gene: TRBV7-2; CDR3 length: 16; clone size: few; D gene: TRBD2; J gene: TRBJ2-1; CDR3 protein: CASSPRAQAGGNEQFF; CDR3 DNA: TGTGCCAGCAGCCCCAGGGCCCAAGCGGGAGGGAATGAGCAGTTCTTC
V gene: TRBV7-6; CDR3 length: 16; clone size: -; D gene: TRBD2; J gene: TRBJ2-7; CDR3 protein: CASTPTGGLAGEGQYF; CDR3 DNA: TGTGCCAGCACCCCCACGGGGGGACTAGCGGGAGAAGGGCAGTACTTC
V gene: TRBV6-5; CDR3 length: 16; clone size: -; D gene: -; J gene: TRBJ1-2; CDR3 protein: CASSYSGGATNYGYTF; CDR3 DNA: TGTGCCAGCAGTTACTCTGGGGGGGCTACGAACTATGGCTACACCTTC
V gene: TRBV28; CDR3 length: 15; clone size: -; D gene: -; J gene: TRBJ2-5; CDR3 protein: CASSLTGTYQETQYF; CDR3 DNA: TGTGCCAGCAGTCTTACAGGGACGTACCAAGAGACCCAGTACTTC
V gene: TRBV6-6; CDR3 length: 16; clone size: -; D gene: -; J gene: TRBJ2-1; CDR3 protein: CASSPGLESSYNEQFF; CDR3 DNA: TGTGCCAGCAGCCCCGGGTTGGAGAGCTCCTACAATGAGCAGTTCTTC
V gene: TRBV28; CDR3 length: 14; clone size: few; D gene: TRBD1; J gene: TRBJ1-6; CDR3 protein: CASRGQAPYDPLHF; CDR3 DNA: TGTGCCAGCAGGGGACAGGCCCCCTATGATCCCCTCCACTTT
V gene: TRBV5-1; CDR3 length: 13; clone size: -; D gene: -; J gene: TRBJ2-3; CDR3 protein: CASSGADVDTQYF; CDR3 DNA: TGCGCCAGCAGCGGGGCCGACGTGGATACGCAGTATTTT
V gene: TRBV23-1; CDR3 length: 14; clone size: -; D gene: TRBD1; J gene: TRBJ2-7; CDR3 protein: CASSTGQGTYEQYF; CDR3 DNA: TGCGCCAGCAGCACGGGACAGGGAACCTACGAGCAGTACTTC
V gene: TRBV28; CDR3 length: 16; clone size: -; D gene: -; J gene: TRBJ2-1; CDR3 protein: CASNVDRDLIYNEQFF; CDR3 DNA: TGTGCCAGCAATGTCGACCGGGACTTAATATACAATGAGCAGTTCTTC